A single sample is the source of the 22 T cell receptor beta chains below, sequenced in a study of identical twins. TCRdb reprocessed the 5' RACE reads via MiXCR and lists one record per CDR3 protein. The table includes approximately 690,000 distinct CDR3 sequences, 5.5% to 6.5% detected once. The sample was naive T cells sorted from blood. The receptors here all came from a man younger than 35 in good health.

This clonotype was seen ten or more times. The rearrangement uses TRBV12-3 or TRBV12-4 and TRBJ1-2, with D possibly being TRBD1 (5 bases). The CDR3 has 12 amino acids. Trimming stripped 5 bases from V and 7 bases from J, with 11 bases between. CDR3 region: CASSPGQGGYTF. The CDR3 DNA is TGTGCCAGCAGTCCCGGGCAGGGTGGCTACACCTTC.

V gene TRBV6-1 combines with J gene TRBJ2-5, with D hard to call. Germline V lookup: CDR1 MNHNS, CDR2 SASEGT. Trimming pared 2 bases from V and 3 bases from J, leaving 10 bases between. This CDR3 spans 14 amino acids. CDR3 loop: CASSELNSKETQYF. The CDR3 nucleotides are TGTGCCAGCAGTGAACTGAACAGCAAAGAGACCCAGTACTTC.

The table lists this clonotype with many counts. The chain combines TRBV9 with TRBJ2-3; D may be TRBD2 (6 bases). Between the trimmed V and J ends, which lost 1 base and 2 bases, there was a span of 11 bases. Germline V gives CDR1 SGDLS, CDR2 YYNGEE. The CDR3 is 15 amino acids. Here the CDR3 DNA reads TGTGCCAGCAGCGTAATTGGGGGGTACACAGATACGCAGTATTTT. Its translation is CASSVIGGYTDTQYF. Looking up the rest from reference TRBV9 and TRBJ2-3 gives the full variable domain: DSGVTQTPKHLITATGQRVTLRCSPRSGDLSVYWYQQSLDQGLQFLIQYYNGEERAKGNILERFSAQQFPDLHSELNLSSLELGDSALYFCASSVIGGYTDTQYFGPGTRLTVL.

The table lists this clonotype with many counts. J is TRBJ2-5 and V is TRBV29-1; TRBD1 is a possible D gene (6 bases). The V end was cut by 4 bases, the J end by 5 bases, with 11 bases between. The CDR3 totals 12 residues. From germline, CDR1 is SQVTM and CDR2 ANQGSEA. Here the CDR3 DNA reads TGCAGCGTTGGGGCAGGGGCGGAGACCCAGTACTTC. This codes for CSVGAGAETQYF.

This clonotype has ten or more counts. V gene TRBV10-1 combines with J gene TRBJ2-5, with 9 bases aligning to TRBD2. The V gene's germline CDR1 is WNHNN and CDR2 SYGVQD (reference sequence). With 3 bases clipped from V and 5 bases from J, the junction kept 7 bases outside the gene matches. CDR3 length equals 15 residues. The CDR3 sequence is CASSDRSGRTETQYF. The CDR3 nucleotides read TGCGCCAGCAGTGACCGGAGCGGGAGGACCGAGACCCAGTACTTC.

This clonotype was seen a single time. A much bigger clone sits one base away, suggesting this may be a read error. The gene calls are TRBV25-1 and TRBJ2-2; 8 nucleotides line up with TRBD1. Looked up from germline, CDR1 is MGHDK and CDR2 is SYGVNS. The CDR3 covers 17 residues. As DNA, the CDR3 is TGTGGCAGCAGTGACACCGGACAGGGAAGATTGGACGGGGAGCTGTTTTTT. Encoded protein: CGSSDTGQGRLDGELFF.

This clonotype was seen a single time. The V call is TRBV20-1, the J call TRBJ2-5; tentatively, D is TRBD2 (5 bases). The CDR3 extends over 12 amino acids. Germline loops: CDR1 DFQATT, CDR2 SNEGSKA (reference sequence). The ends were cut back, 8 bases at V and 4 bases at J, with 14 bases in the middle. The CDR3 nucleotides are TGCAGTTCCCGTTCGAGCGGAGAGACCCAGTACTTC. Translation: CSSRSSGETQYF.

This clonotype has just a few counts. One base away lies a much larger clone, so this may be a sequencing read error. This chain connects TRBV2 to TRBJ2-7; TRBD1 agrees at 7 bases. The V gene's germline CDR1 is SNHLY and CDR2 FYNNEI. With 7 bases clipped from V and 0 bases from J, the junction kept 3 bases outside the gene matches. The CDR3 is made up of 13 amino acids. The CDR3: CASTDRSSYEQYF. The CDR3 coding sequence is TGTGCCAGCACGGACAGGAGCTCCTACGAGCAGTACTTC.

This clonotype occurred many times. CDR3 sequence (DNA): TGTGCCATCAGATTCGGGACTCCCAATACCGGGGAGCTGTTTTTT. This sequence encodes CAIRFGTPNTGELFF. The chain combines TRBV10-3 with TRBJ2-2; D might be TRBD2 (6 bases). Looked up from germline, CDR1 is ENHRY and CDR2 is SYGVKD. The CDR3 is 15 amino acids. Trimming cost V 6 bases and J 5 bases, with 16 bases left between them.

This clonotype was counted at least ten times. J is TRBJ2-1 and V is TRBV29-1; 8 bases line up with TRBD1. V dropped 6 bases and J dropped 10; count of bases not matched to a gene: 11. Germline CDR1 SQVTM, CDR2 ANQGSEA. This CDR3 contains 13 residues. The chain's CDR3 is CSVFGQGGAEQFF. DNA for the CDR3: TGCAGCGTCTTCGGACAGGGTGGAGCGGAGCAGTTCTTC.

The genes are TRBV6-2 or TRBV6-3 and TRBJ2-3; unclear D gene. Trimming left V 8 bases short and J 8 bases short, with 8 bases between. CDR1 and CDR2 (germline): MNHEY, SVGEGT. This CDR3 is 10 amino acids long. The CDR3 sequence is CASASSTQYF. CDR3 bases: TGTGCCAGCGCCTCGAGTACGCAGTATTTT.

There are many counts of this clonotype. The chain couples TRBV6-1 to TRBJ2-1, with D perhaps matching TRBD1 (6 bases). The germline V gene has CDR1 MNHNS and CDR2 SASEGT. V was clipped by 11 bases and J by 2 bases, with 16 bases between them. The CDR3 length is 14 residues. CDR3 sequence reads: CAGGGGRPYNEQFF. DNA for the CDR3: TGTGCCGGGGGTGGGGGCAGGCCCTACAATGAGCAGTTCTTC.

This clonotype was seen repeatedly, ten times or more. The chain employs TRBV7-2 and TRBJ2-3, with 9 bases fitting TRBD2. CDR3 size: 16 residues. J gave up 10 bases and V 1 base, and 12 bases lay outside the gene matches. Per the germline V gene, CDR1 is SGHTA and CDR2 is FQGNSA. CDR3 sequence reads: CASSLDGGPSGNSQYF. CDR3 bases: TGTGCCAGCAGCTTAGATGGTGGGCCTAGCGGGAACTCGCAGTATTTT.

This clonotype was found many times. The genes are TRBV9 and TRBJ1-1; no clear D gene. The CDR3 spans 16 residues. CDR1 and CDR2 from the germline V gene are SGDLS and YYNGEE. The V end was cut by 0 bases, the J end by 6 bases, with 18 bases between. The CDR3 DNA follows: TGTGCCAGCAGCGTAGGAAGCACACTGGCGTTATCTGAAGCTTTCTTT. Translating it yields CASSVGSTLALSEAFF.

This clonotype was seen more than once but under ten times. The junction and the germline gene differ at one end; a read error may be behind it. The DNA for the CDR3 is TGCGCCAGCAGCCAAGAGTCGGGCAGCTCTATGGACTTC. This sequence encodes CASSQESGSSMDF. The chain is built from TRBV4-3 and TRBJ2-5; D unclear. This CDR3 is 13 amino acids long. Germline V CDR1 and CDR2: LGHNA, YSLEER.

This clonotype has a handful of counts. V and J are TRBV6-1 and TRBJ2-5; TRBD2 agrees at 7 bases. The CDR3 is made up of 16 amino acids. V gave up 5 bases and J gave up 4 bases; unmatched junction bases: 13. Germline CDR1 reads MNHNS; CDR2 reads SASEGT. CDR3 protein: CASSPSRGRAGETQYF. The CDR3, as DNA: TGTGCCAGCAGTCCGAGCCGCGGGAGAGCGGGAGAGACCCAGTACTTC.

This clonotype was observed many times. The gene calls are TRBV12-3 or TRBV12-4 and TRBJ2-2; D is ambiguous. Trimming stripped 2 bases from V and 4 bases from J, with 8 bases between. This CDR3 comprises 14 residues. This CDR3 is CASSLSAVTGELFF. Here the CDR3 DNA reads TGTGCCAGCAGTTTATCCGCAGTCACCGGGGAGCTGTTTTTT.

This clonotype has a count of ten or more. The J gene is TRBJ2-7, the V gene TRBV29-1, with D possibly matching TRBD1 (6 bases). Germline CDR1 is SQVTM and CDR2 is ANQGSEA. V lost 5 bases to trimming and J lost 4 bases, with 15 bases between them. The CDR3 runs 13 residues. Here the CDR3 DNA reads TGCAGCGTTCTTACCGGGACACTTTACGAGCAGTACTTC. Its protein is CSVLTGTLYEQYF.

This clonotype occurred many times. The chain is built from TRBV6-2 or TRBV6-3 and TRBJ2-1; TRBD2 might be the D (6 bases). With 8 bases removed from V and 9 bases from J, the gap between germline ends came to 23 bases. CDR1 and CDR2 (germline): MNHEY, SVGEGT. The CDR3 consists of 15 residues. CDR3 in DNA: TGTGCCAGCCACCCCCCCGGGACTGCTTATGCTGAGCAGTTCTTC. This gives the protein CASHPPGTAYAEQFF.

This clonotype was detected ten times or more. The chain uses TRBV20-1 and TRBJ2-1; 7 bases fit TRBD2. The CDR3 covers 14 residues. Germline-derived CDR1 and CDR2 are DFQATT and SNEGSKA (reference sequence). J was trimmed by 0 bases and V by 6 bases; bases with no gene match: 5. This CDR3 reads CSAPGGSSYNEQFF. The DNA of the CDR3 is TGCAGTGCCCCCGGCGGGAGCTCCTACAATGAGCAGTTCTTC.

This clonotype was observed a handful of times. The chain carries TRBV7-9 and TRBJ2-5; tentative D call: TRBD2 (6 bases). The CDR3 is 15 amino acids. Trimming removed 1 base at V and 0 bases at J, with 9 bases between. Germline assignment: CDR1 SEHNR and CDR2 FQNEAQ (reference sequence). CDR3 amino acids: CASSLGTTYQETQYF. The CDR3 region has the DNA TGTGCCAGCAGCTTAGGGACTACGTACCAAGAGACCCAGTACTTC.

This sequence joins TRBV28 and TRBJ2-7; TRBD2 matches at 7 bases. CDR3 length: 14 residues. V shed 7 bases, J shed 2 bases, and the junction held 8 bases outside the gene matches. Germline V gene data show CDR1 as MDHEN and CDR2 as SYDVKM. In DNA form, the CDR3 reads TGTGCCAGCACCTATGCTAGCGGAGCCTACGAGCAGTACTTC. This codes for CASTYASGAYEQYF.